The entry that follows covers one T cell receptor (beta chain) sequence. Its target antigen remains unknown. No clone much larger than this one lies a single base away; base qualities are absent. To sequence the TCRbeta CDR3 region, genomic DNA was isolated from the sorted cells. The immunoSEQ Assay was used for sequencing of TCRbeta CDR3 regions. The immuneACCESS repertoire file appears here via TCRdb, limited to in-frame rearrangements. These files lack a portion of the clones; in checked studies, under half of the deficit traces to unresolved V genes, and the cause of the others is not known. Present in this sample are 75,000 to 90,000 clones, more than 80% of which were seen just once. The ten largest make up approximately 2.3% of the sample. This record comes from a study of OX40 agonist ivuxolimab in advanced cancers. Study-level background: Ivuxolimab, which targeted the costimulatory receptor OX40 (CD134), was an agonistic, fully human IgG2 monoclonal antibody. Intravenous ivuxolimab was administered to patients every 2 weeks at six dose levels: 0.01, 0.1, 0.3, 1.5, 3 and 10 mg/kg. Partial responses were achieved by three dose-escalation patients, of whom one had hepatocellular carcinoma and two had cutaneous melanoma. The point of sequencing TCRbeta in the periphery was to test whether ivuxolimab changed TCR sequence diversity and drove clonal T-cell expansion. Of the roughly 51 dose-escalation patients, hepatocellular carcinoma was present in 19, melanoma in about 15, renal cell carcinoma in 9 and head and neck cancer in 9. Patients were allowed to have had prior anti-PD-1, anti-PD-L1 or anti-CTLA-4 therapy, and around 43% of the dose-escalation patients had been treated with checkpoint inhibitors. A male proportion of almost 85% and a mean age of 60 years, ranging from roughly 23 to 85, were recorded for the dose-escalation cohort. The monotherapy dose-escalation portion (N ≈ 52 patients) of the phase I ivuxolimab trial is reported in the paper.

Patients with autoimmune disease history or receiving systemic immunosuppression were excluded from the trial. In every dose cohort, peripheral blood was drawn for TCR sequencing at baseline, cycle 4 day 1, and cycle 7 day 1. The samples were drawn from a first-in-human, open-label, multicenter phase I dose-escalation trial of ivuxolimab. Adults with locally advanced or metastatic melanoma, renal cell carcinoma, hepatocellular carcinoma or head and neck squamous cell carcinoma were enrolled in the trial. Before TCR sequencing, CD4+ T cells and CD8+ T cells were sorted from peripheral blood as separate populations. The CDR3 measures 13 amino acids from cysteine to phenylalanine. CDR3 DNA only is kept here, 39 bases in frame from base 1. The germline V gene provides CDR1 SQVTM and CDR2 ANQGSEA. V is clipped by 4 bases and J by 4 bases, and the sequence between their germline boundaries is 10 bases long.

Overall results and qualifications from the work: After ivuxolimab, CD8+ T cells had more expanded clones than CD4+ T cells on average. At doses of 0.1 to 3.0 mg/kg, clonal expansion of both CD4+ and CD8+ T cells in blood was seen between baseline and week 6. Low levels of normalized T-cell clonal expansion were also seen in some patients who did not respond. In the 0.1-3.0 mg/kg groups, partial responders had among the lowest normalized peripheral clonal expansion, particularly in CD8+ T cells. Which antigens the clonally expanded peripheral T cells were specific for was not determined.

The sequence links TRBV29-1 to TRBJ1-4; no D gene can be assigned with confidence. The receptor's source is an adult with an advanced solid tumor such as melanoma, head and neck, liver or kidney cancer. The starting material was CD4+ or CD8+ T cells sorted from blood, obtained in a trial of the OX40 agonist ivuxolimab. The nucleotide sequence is TGCAGCGTTGGGTACGGACTTAATGAAAAACTGTTTTTT. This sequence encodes CSVGYGLNEKLFF.